This TCR beta chain was captured in a study of blood T cell repertoires in COVID-19. Study-level background: Sample material is recorded as cDNA or gDNA derived from T cells, B-cell-depleted T cells, or PBMCs.

CDR1 is SNHLY, CDR2 FYNNEI, per germline. V was trimmed by 0 bases and J by 3 bases, leaving 14 bases between them. This CDR3 spans 16 amino acids. Assay used: immunoSEQ multiplex PCR; TCRdb lists only in-frame clones, some missing. The sample consists of tens of thousands of clones, more than 65% of them appearing once. The material sequenced was peripheral blood. The rearrangement joins TRBV2 to TRBJ2-5; maybe TRBD2 (6 bases). The sequence was collected from a man between 65 and 85 years old with COVID-19, enrolled during active disease. CDR3 coding DNA: TGTGCCAGCAGTGAAGCGCTTGGTAGCGGAAAAGAGACCCAGTACTTC. Translated, it gives CASSEALGSGKETQYF.